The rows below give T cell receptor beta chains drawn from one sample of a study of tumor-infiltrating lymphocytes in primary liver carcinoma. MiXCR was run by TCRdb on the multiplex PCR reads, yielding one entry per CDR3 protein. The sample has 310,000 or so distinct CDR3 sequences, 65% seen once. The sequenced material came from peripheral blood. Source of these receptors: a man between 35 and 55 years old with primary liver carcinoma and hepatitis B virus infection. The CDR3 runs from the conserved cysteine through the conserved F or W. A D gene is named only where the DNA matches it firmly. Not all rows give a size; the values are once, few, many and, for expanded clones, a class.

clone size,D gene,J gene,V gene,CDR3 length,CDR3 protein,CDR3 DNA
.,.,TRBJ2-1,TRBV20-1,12,CSRLGGYNEQFF,TGCAGCCGTTTGGGAGGCTACAATGAGCAGTTCTTC
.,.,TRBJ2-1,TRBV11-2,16,CASSLDLGSSYNEQFF,TGTGCCAGCAGCTTAGATTTGGGGAGTTCCTACAATGAGCAGTTCTTC
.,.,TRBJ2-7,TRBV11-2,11,CTSSGSYELYF,TGTACCAGCAGTGGTTCCTACGAGCTGTACTTC
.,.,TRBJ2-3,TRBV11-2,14,CTSSLAIQGDTQYF,TGTACCAGCAGCTTAGCTATACAGGGAGATACGCAGTATTTT
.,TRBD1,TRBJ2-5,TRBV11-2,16,CASSLDLGTGEKTQYF,TGTGCCAGTAGCTTAGATCTTGGGACAGGGGAAAAGACCCAGTACTTC
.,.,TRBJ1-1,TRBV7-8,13,CASRRGGSTEAFF,TGTGCCAGCAGGAGAGGGGGTAGCACTGAAGCTTTCTTT
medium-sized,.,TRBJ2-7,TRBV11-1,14,CASSPWGNSYEQYF,TGTGCCAGCAGCCCGTGGGGCAACTCCTACGAGCAGTACTTC
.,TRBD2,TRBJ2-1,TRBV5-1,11,CACGLDGEQLF,TGCGCCTGTGGACTAGACGGTGAGCAGCTCTTC
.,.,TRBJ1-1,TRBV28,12,CASSPGATEAFF,TGTGCCAGCAGTCCTGGGGCCACTGAAGCTTTCTTT
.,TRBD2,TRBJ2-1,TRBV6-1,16,CARAASGRASYSEQFF,TGTGCTAGGGCAGCTAGCGGGAGGGCGTCCTACAGTGAGCAGTTCTTC
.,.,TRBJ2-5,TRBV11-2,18,CESSLARLAPGKKEAQYF,TGTGAAAGCAGCTTAGCGAGGCTAGCCCCGGGAAAAAAAGAGGCCCAGTACTTC
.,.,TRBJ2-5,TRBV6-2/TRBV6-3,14,CASSYSHLRETQYF,TGTGCCAGCAGTTACTCTCACCTTCGAGAGACTCAGTACTTC
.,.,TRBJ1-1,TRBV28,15,CASSLWAALNTEAFF,TGTGCCAGCAGTTTATGGGCAGCATTGAACACTGAAGCTTTCTTT
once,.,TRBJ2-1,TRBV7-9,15,CASRPPGRSSYEQFF,TGTGCCAGCAGGCCGCCGGGACGAAGCTCCTATGAGCAGTTCTTC
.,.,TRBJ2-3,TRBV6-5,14,CASSYVGSWGTQYF,TGTGCCAGCAGTTACGTTGGATCGTGGGGTACACAGTATTTT
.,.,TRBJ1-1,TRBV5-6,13,CVSSLGLGTEAFF,TGTGTCAGCAGCTTGGGATTGGGCACTGAAGCTTTCTTT
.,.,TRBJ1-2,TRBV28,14,CASSPHSGTSYPTF,TGTGCCAGCAGTCCACACTCCGGGACAAGTTATCCCACCTTC
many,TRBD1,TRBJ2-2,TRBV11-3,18,CASSLGNRDREDTGELFF,TGTGCCAGCAGCTTAGGCAACCGGGACAGGGAAGACACCGGGGAGCTGTTTTTT
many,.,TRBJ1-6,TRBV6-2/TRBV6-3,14,CASSRLGPNSPLHF,TGTGCCAGCAGTCGTCTAGGACCCAATTCACCCCTCCACTTT
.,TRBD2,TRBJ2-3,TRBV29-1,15,CSVSVTSGFTDTQYF,TGCAGCGTTTCTGTAACTAGCGGATTCACAGATACGCAGTATTTT
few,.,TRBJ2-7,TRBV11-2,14,CASSSNRNSYEQHF,TGTGCTAGCAGCTCTAACAGGAACTCCTACGAGCAGCACTTC
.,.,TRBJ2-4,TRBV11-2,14,CAGSFDRLKNIQYF,TGCGCCGGCAGCTTCGACAGGCTCAAAAACATTCAGTACTTC
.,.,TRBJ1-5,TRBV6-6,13,CASSLPSNQPLHF,TGTGCCAGCAGTCTGCCTAGCAATCAGCCCCTGCACTTT
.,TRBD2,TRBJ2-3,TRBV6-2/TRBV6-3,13,CASSAGTRTPQYF,TGTGCCAGTTCCGCTGGGACTAGAACCCCGCAGTATTTT
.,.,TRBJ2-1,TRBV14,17,CASSPLSGGLSYNEQFF,TGTGCCAGCAGCCCCCTAAGCGGAGGCCTCTCCTACAATGAGCAGTTCTTC
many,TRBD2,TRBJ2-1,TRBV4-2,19,CASSPEVLAGRPSYNEQFF,TGTGCCAGCAGCCCGGAGGTACTAGCGGGAAGACCCTCCTACAATGAGCAGTTCTTC